These 12 T cell receptor beta chains were sequenced from one sample in a study of blood T cell repertoires in COVID-19. Sequencing used immunoSEQ multiplex PCR; TCRdb keeps in-frame clones, though not all of them. The sample lists some 170,000 clones, about 87% occurring once. The source material was peripheral blood. These receptor sequences come from a woman aged 45-60 years with acute or convalescent COVID-19.

V gene TRBV5-1 combines with J gene TRBJ2-2, with D maybe TRBD1 (6 bases). CDR3 size: 17 residues. The ends were cut back, 4 bases at V and 0 bases at J, with 16 bases in the middle. In germline, CDR1 is SGHRS, CDR2 YFSETQ. CDR3 nucleotide sequence: TGCGCCAGCAGCAGATTTGGGGGCCGGTCGAACACCGGGGAGCTGTTTTTT. This codes for CASSRFGGRSNTGELFF. The whole variable domain, filled in from reference TRBV5-1 and TRBJ2-2, reads KAGVTQTPRYLIKTRGQQVTLSCSPISGHRSVSWYQQTPGQGLQFLFEYFSETQRNKGNFPGRFSGRQFSNSRSEMNVSTLELGDSALYLCASSRFGGRSNTGELFFGEGSRLTVL.

The rearrangement uses TRBV7-6 and TRBJ1-1; no firm D call. Germline loops: CDR1 SGHVS, CDR2 FNYEAQ. There are 13 residues in the CDR3. V was trimmed by 1 base and J by 3 bases, leaving 6 bases between them. The CDR3 DNA sequence: TGTGCCAGCAGCTTAGGGTTAGACACTGAAGCTTTCTTT. Encoded protein: CASSLGLDTEAFF.

The rearrangement links TRBV30 to TRBJ1-3; weak D call: TRBD1 (5 bases). In germline, CDR1 is GTSNPN, CDR2 SVGIG (reference sequence). This CDR3 is 13 amino acids long. Trimming removed 4 bases from V and 0 bases from J, with 7 bases in between. Here the CDR3 DNA reads TGTGCCTGGACTGGACACTCTGGAAACACCATATATTTT. Amino acids: CAWTGHSGNTIYF.

This clone was detected only a few times. The V call is TRBV9, the J call TRBJ1-1; D remains ambiguous. Trimming removed 0 bases at V and 1 base at J, with 7 bases between. Germline V gene lookup returns CDR1 SGDLS and CDR2 YYNGEE. CDR3 length: 14 amino acids. The CDR3 region has the DNA TGTGCCAGCAGCGTAGGAGGGAGGAACACTGAAGCTTTCTTT. As protein: CASSVGGRNTEAFF. The full variable domain, completed using reference TRBV9 and TRBJ1-1, is DSGVTQTPKHLITATGQRVTLRCSPRSGDLSVYWYQQSLDQGLQFLIQYYNGEERAKGNILERFSAQQFPDLHSELNLSSLELGDSALYFCASSVGGRNTEAFFGQGTRLTVV.

This chain connects TRBV4-1 to TRBJ1-3; 8 bases are a match to TRBD1. The germline V gene has CDR1 MGHRA and CDR2 YSYEKL. V dropped 0 bases and J dropped 3; count of bases not matched to a gene: 1. The CDR3 loop spans 15 amino acids. The CDR3 here is CASSQDRGLGNTIYF. In DNA form, the CDR3 reads TGCGCCAGCAGCCAAGACAGGGGGCTTGGAAACACCATATATTTT.

The CDR3 is CASSLNQRYGYTF. The DNA of the CDR3 is TGTGCCAGCAGTTTAAACCAGCGCTATGGCTACACCTTC. This sequence joins TRBV27 and TRBJ1-2; no reliable D call. V gave up 2 bases and J gave up 4 bases, with 8 bases separating them. This CDR3 is built from 13 residues. Germline CDR1 MNHEY, CDR2 SMNVEV (reference sequence).

The rearrangement joins TRBV7-3 to TRBJ2-3, with 7 nucleotides matching TRBD2. With 0 bases clipped from V and 4 bases from J, the junction kept 13 bases outside the gene matches. This CDR3 region has 18 residues. Per germline, CDR1 SGHTA and CDR2 FQGTGA. CDR3: CASSLTVRSGVSADTQYF. The DNA for the CDR3 is TGTGCCAGCAGCTTAACGGTTAGGAGCGGGGTTAGCGCAGATACGCAGTATTTT.

In DNA form, the CDR3 reads TGTGCCAGCAGCTTAGTGAGGACAGGGGGATCAAGGTCTGGAAACACCATATATTTT. It specifies CASSLVRTGGSRSGNTIYF. This chain joins TRBV7-9 and TRBJ1-3; 10 bases fit TRBD1. Looked up from germline, CDR1 is SEHNR and CDR2 is FQNEAQ (reference sequence). V shed 1 base and J 1 base; nucleotides not matched to a gene: 10. The CDR3 is 19 amino acids.

This clone appeared once. The gene calls are TRBV10-2 and TRBJ2-5; possibly TRBD2 for D (6 bases). The length of the CDR3 is 13 residues. The V end was cut by 3 bases, the J end by 5 bases, with 10 bases between. Germline V CDR1 and CDR2: WSHSY, SAAADI. The CDR3 nucleotides are TGCGCCAGCAGTGACTATCGGGGGGAGACCCAGTACTTC. Translated, it gives CASSDYRGETQYF.

The chain recombines TRBV13 with TRBJ2-7; TRBD1 is a possible D gene (5 bases). V was cut by 2 bases and J by 4 bases, with 12 bases left in between. The CDR3 totals 14 residues. Germline CDR1 PRHDT, CDR2 FYEKMQ (reference sequence). Written as DNA, the CDR3 is TGTGCCAGCAGCTTAAGCAGGGAAGCTTACGAGCAGTACTTC. Translated, it gives CASSLSREAYEQYF. The variable domain in full, completed from reference TRBV13 and TRBJ2-7, reads AAGVIQSPRHLIKEKRETATLKCYPIPRHDTVYWYQQGPGQDPQFLISFYEKMQSDKGSIPDRFSAQQFSDYHSELNMSSLELGDSALYFCASSLSREAYEQYFGPGTRLTVT.

The chain carries TRBV10-3 and TRBJ1-1; D is unclear. The CDR3 runs to 12 residues. Trimming took off 6 bases at V and 11 bases at J, with 16 bases between the two ends. The germline gives CDR1 ENHRY, CDR2 SYGVKD. The CDR3 sequence is CAISYEGERAFF. CDR3 DNA: TGTGCCATCAGCTATGAGGGAGAAAGGGCTTTCTTT.

This sequence joins TRBV18 and TRBJ2-3; 8 nucleotides match TRBD1. This CDR3 is built from 15 residues. Per the germline V gene, CDR1 is KGHSH and CDR2 is LQKENI. With V trimmed by 5 bases and J by 3 bases, 7 bases remained unmatched. The CDR3 sequence is CASSADRGRTDTQYF. CDR3 DNA sequence: TGTGCCAGCTCAGCCGACAGGGGCCGGACAGATACGCAGTATTTT.